This TCR beta chain was profiled in a study of T cell responses to AZD1222 COVID-19 vaccine. Study-wide results and limits: The CD4 TCRs associated with vaccination extended across spike and predominated at 160-218 and 743-854. Once two AZD1222 doses were given, Spike-specific TCR breadth and depth went up. Seropositive AZD1222 recipients at baseline numbered only 6 or 7.

Remarks on this clone: Its antigen is not identified.

The method was immunoSEQ multiplex PCR; TCRdb's version includes in-frame clones alone and lacks a portion of them. The repertoire holds about 120,000 clones, around 85% seen once, with approximately 5.9% in the top ten. This CDR3 is built from 12 residues. The ends were cut back, 7 bases at V and 4 bases at J, with 8 bases in the middle. Germline V gene sequence: CDR1 SNHLY, CDR2 FYNNEI. The clonotype was recovered from an adult in good health. V gene TRBV2 combines with J gene TRBJ1-5; D remains ambiguous. Here the sequenced sample was peripheral blood, taken on day 0 of AZD1222 vaccination. In DNA, the CDR3 is TGTGCCAGCACCCTGGGGAATCAGCCCCAGCATTTT. Translation gives CASTLGNQPQHF.